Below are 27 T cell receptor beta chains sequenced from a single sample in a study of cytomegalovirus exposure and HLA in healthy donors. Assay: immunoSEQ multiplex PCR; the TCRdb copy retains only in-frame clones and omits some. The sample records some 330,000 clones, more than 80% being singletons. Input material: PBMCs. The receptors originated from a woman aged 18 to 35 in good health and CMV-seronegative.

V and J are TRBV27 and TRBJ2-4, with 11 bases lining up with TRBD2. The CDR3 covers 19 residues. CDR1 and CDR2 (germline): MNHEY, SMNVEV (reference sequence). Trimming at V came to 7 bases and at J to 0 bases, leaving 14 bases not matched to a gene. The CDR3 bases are TGTGCCAGCAATCGTAGCGGGAGGGTACGGGCCCTAGCCAAAAACATTCAGTACTTC. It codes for CASNRSGRVRALAKNIQYF.

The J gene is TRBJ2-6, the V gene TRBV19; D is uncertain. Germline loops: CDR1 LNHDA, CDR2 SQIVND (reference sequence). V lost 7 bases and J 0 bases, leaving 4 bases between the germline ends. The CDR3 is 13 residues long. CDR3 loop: CASTSSGANVLTF. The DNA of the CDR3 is TGTGCCAGTACCAGCTCTGGGGCCAACGTCCTGACTTTC.

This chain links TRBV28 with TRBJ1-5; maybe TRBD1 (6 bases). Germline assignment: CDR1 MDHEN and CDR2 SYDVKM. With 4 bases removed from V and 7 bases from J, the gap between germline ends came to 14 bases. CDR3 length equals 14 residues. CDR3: CASSSSGVGQPQHF. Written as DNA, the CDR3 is TGTGCCAGCAGTTCTTCAGGGGTTGGGCAGCCCCAGCATTTT.

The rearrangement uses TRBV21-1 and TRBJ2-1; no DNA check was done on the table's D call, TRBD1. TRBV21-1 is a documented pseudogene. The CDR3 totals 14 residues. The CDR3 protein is CASSNKDRLNEQFF. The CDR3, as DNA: TGTGCCAGCAGCAACAAGGACAGGCTCAATGAGCAGTTCTTC.

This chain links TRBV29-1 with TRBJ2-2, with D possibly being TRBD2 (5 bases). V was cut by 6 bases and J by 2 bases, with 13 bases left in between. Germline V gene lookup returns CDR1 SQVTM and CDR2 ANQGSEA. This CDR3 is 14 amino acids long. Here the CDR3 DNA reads TGCAGCGTCTCACACGGACTTAACACCGGGGAGCTGTTTTTT. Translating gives CSVSHGLNTGELFF.

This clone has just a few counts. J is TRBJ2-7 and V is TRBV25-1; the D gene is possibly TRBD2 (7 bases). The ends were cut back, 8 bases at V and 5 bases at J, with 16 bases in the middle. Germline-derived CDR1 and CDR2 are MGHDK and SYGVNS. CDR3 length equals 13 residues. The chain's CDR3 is CASGGGPGDEQYF. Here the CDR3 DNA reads TGTGCCAGCGGGGGGGGCCCGGGCGACGAGCAGTACTTC.

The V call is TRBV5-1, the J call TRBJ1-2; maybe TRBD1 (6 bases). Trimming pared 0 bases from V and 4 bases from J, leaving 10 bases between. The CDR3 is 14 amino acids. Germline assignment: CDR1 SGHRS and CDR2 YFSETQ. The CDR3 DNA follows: TGCGCCAGCAGCTTGGTGGGGACATTCTATGGCTACACCTTC. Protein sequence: CASSLVGTFYGYTF.

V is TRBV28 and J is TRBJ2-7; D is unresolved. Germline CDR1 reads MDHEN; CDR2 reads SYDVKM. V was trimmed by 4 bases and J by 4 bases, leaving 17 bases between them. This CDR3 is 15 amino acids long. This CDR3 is CASSSPVAFLYEQYF. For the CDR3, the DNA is TGTGCCAGCAGTTCCCCGGTAGCTTTTTTATACGAGCAGTACTTC.

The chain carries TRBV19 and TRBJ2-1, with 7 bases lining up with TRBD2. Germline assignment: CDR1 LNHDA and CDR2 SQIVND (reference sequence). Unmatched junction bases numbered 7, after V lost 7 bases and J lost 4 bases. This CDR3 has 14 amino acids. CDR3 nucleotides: TGTGCCAGTAAGGCGGGAGTTTTATACAATGAGCAGTTCTTC. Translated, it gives CASKAGVLYNEQFF. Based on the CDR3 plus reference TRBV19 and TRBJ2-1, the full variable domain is DGGITQSPKYLFRKEGQNVTLSCEQNLNHDAMYWYRQDPGQGLRLIYYSQIVNDFQKGDIAEGYSVSREKKESFPLTVTSAQKNPTAFYLCASKAGVLYNEQFFGPGTRLTVL.

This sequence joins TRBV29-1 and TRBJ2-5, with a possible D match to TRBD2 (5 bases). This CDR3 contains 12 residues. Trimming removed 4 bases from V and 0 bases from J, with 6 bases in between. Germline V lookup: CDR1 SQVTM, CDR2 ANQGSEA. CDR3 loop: CSVVDYQETQYF. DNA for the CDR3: TGCAGCGTTGTGGACTACCAAGAGACCCAGTACTTC.

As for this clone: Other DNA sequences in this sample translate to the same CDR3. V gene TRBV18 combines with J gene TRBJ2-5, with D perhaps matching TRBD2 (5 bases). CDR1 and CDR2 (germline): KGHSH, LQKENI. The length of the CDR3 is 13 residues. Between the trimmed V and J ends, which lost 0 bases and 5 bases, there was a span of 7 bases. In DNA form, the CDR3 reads TGTGCCAGCTCACCACCCGGACTGGAGACCCAGTACTTC. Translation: CASSPPGLETQYF.

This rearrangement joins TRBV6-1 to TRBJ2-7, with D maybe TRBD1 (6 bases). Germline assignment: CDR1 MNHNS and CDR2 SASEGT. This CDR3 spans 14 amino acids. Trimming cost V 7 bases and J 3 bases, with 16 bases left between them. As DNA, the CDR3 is TGTGCCAGCATCCCCGGGCAGGGGATCTACGAGCAGTACTTC. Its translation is CASIPGQGIYEQYF.

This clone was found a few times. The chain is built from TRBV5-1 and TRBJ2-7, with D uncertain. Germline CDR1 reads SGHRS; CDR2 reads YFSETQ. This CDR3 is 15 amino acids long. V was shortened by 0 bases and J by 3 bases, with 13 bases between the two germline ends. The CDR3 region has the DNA TGCGCCAGCAGCTTGGGAGGTATCCAGCTCTACGAGCAGTACTTC. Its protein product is CASSLGGIQLYEQYF. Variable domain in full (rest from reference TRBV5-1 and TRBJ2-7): KAGVTQTPRYLIKTRGQQVTLSCSPISGHRSVSWYQQTPGQGLQFLFEYFSETQRNKGNFPGRFSGRQFSNSRSEMNVSTLELGDSALYLCASSLGGIQLYEQYFGPGTRLTVT.

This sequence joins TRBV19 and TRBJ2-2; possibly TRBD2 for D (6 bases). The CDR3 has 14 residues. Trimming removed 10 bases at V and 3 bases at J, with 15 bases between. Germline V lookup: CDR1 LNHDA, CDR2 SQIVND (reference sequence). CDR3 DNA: TGTGCCATGAGTATGGACTACTACACCGGGGAGCTGTTTTTT. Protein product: CAMSMDYYTGELFF. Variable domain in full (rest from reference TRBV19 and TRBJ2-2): DGGITQSPKYLFRKEGQNVTLSCEQNLNHDAMYWYRQDPGQGLRLIYYSQIVNDFQKGDIAEGYSVSREKKESFPLTVTSAQKNPTAFYLCAMSMDYYTGELFFGEGSRLTVL.

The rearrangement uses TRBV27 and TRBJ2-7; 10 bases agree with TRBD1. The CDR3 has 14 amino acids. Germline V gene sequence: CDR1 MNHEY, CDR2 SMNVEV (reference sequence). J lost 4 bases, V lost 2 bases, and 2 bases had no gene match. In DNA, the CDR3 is TGTGCCAGCAGTTTAGGACAGGGGGGTTACGAGCAGTACTTC. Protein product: CASSLGQGGYEQYF.

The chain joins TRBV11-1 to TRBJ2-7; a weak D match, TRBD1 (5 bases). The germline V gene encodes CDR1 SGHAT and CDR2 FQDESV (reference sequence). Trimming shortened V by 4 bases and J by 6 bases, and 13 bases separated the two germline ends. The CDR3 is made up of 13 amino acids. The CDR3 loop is CASSYRQISEQYF. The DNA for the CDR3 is TGTGCCAGCAGCTACAGACAGATCTCCGAGCAGTACTTC.

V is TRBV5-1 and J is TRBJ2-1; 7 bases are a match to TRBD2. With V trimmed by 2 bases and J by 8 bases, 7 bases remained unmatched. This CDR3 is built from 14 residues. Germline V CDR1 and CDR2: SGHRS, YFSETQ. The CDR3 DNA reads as TGCGCCAGCAGCTTAGCGGGGTACGTGTATGAGCAGTTCTTC. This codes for CASSLAGYVYEQFF.

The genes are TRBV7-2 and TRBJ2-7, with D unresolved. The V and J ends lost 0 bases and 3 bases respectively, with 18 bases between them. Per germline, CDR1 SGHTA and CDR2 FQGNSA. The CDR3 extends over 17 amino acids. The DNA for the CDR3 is TGTGCCAGCAGCTTAGCGCGAGGCAGATCAAACCTCTACGAGCAGTACTTC. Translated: CASSLARGRSNLYEQYF.

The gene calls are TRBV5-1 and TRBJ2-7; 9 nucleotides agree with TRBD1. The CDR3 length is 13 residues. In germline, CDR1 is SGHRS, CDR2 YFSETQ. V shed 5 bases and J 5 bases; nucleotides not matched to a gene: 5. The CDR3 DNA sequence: TGCGCCAGCAGTGGGGACAGGGTCGACGAGCAGTACTTC. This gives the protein CASSGDRVDEQYF. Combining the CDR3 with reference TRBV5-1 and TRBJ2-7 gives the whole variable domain KAGVTQTPRYLIKTRGQQVTLSCSPISGHRSVSWYQQTPGQGLQFLFEYFSETQRNKGNFPGRFSGRQFSNSRSEMNVSTLELGDSALYLCASSGDRVDEQYFGPGTRLTVT.

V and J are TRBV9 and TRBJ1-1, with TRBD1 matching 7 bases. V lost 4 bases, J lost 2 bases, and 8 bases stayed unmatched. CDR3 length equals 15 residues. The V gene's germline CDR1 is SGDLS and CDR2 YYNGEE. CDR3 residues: CASSMTTGINTEAFF. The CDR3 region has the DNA TGTGCCAGCAGCATGACGACAGGGATAAACACTGAAGCTTTCTTT.

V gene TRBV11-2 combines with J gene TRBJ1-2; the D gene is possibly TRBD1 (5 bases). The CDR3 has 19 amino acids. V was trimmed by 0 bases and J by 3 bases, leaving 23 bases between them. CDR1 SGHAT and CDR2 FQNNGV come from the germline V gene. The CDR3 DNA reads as TGTGCCAGCAGCTTAGACTTGGTTGCCGGAGGGGCGATGTACTATGGCTACACCTTC. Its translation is CASSLDLVAGGAMYYGYTF.

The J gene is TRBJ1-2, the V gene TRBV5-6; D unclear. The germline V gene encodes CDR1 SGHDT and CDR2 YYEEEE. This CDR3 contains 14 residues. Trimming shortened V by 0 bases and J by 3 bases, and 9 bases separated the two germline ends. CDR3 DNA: TGTGCCAGCAGCTTGGTGGCCGGGTACTATGGCTACACCTTC. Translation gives CASSLVAGYYGYTF.

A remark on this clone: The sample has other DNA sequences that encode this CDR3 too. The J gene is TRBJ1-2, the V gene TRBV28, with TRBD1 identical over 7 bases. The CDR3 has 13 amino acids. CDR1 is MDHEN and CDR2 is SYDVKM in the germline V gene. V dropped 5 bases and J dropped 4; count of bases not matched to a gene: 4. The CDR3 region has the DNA TGTGCCAGCAGTCCGGACAGGTTCTATGGCTACACCTTC. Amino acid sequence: CASSPDRFYGYTF.

The CDR3 is CASRDRASRVAFF. The CDR3 DNA is TGTGCCAGCAGAGACAGGGCCTCCAGGGTAGCTTTCTTT. This sequence joins TRBV2 and TRBJ1-1, with TRBD1 matching over 7 bases. Germline assignment: CDR1 SNHLY and CDR2 FYNNEI. This CDR3 has 13 residues. The V and J ends lost 6 bases and 10 bases, in that order; junction bases with no gene match: 11.

The CDR3, as DNA: TGTGCCAGCAGCTTAACGGACTTGGCGGGGGAGGGGACCTACGAGCAGTACTTC. Protein: CASSLTDLAGEGTYEQYF. The rearrangement links TRBV13 to TRBJ2-7, with 7 bases matching TRBD2. CDR3 length: 18 amino acids. CDR1 and CDR2 (germline): PRHDT, FYEKMQ (reference sequence). Unmatched junction bases numbered 15, after V lost 2 bases and J lost 2 bases.

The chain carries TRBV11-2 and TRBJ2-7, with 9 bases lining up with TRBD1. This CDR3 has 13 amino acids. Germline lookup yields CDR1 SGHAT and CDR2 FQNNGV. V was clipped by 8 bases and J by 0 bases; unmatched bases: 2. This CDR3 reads CASGTGNSYEQYF. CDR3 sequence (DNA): TGTGCCAGCGGGACAGGGAACTCCTACGAGCAGTACTTC.

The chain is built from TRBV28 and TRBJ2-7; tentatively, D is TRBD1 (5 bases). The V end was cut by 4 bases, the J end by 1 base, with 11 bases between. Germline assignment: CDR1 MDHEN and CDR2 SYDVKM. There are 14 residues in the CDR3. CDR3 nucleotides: TGTGCCAGCAGTTACCCAGGGAAGTCCTACGAGCAGTACTTC. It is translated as CASSYPGKSYEQYF.